The entry below gives a single T cell receptor (beta chain) sequence along with its context. There are 13 residues in the CDR3. V was clipped by 5 bases and J by 7 bases, with 15 bases between them. Looked up from germline, CDR1 is GTSNPN and CDR2 is SVGIG (reference sequence). The record originates from a study of naive and memory T cell subsets. Two oligonucleotides, mixed equimolar, formed the beta constant-region primer covering TRBC1 and TRBC2. Ligated cDNA was amplified by four rounds of PCR with nested alpha and beta constant-region primers and SP2. TCRdb reprocessed the UMI-ligation and nested PCR reads with MiXCR, giving one entry per CDR3 protein. The table lists 95,000 to 150,000 distinct CDR3 sequences, 35% to 40% of them singletons.

The sequence was collected from a human donor in good health. Sequenced sample: central memory CD4+ T cells from blood. This chain uses TRBV30 with TRBJ1-3; D call uncertain. In nucleotides, the CDR3 is TGTGCCTGGGCATCGGGGAGTCCGAACACCATATATTTT. Translated, it gives CAWASGSPNTIYF.